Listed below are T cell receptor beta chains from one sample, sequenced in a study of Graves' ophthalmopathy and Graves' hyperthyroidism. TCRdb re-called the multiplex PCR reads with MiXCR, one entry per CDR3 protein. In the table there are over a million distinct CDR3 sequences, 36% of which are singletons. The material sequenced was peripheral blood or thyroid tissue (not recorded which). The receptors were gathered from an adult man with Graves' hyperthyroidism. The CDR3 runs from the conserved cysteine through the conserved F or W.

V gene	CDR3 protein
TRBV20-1	CSARDPGAVLGEQYF
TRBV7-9	CASSGQGVSEAFF
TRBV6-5	CASSSRTGSTLGEQYF
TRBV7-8	CASSRDIESKQPQHF
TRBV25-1	CASSFSQGLTNSPLHF
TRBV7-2	CASSQGQGQESQYF
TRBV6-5	CASSGQGAKETQYF
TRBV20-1	CSAIRTTGQTGYTF
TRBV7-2	CSLRHLGAGNQPQHF
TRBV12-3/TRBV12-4	CASSRGPLHEQYF
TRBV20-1	CSASASGANSPLHF
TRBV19	CASGKSGIGNQPQHF
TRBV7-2	CASSPLQGLPNEKLFF
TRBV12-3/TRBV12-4	CASSGRVTNTEAFF
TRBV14	CASSQYPGQETQYF
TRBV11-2	CASSFIAGANTEAFF
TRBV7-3	CASSPPGQAIPEAFF
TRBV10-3	CAIRDRTGTNEQYF
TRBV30	CAWSVSLGEAFF
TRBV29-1	CSVEGPVEQYF
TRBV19	CASSLGVYNEQYF
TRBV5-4	CASSLGQGLLGHGYTF
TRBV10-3	CAITDSSYEQYF
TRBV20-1	CSARDLSGQETQYF
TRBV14	CASSQQDRGQGGNTIYF
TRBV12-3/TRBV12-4	CASSPDFGSGNTIYF
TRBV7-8	CASARGGWGSAFF
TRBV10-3	CAISDTWENSGNTIYF
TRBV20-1	CSANYRGNTIYF
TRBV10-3	CAIKGGAGNTIYF
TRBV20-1	CSASSGQGFQPQHF
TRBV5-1	CASNRLAAGQETQYF
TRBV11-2	CASSLEAGKYYEQYF
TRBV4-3	CASSQESLTYGYTF
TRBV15	CATSRETGTYEQYF